The following is a T cell receptor beta chain sequence with its context. Its antigen is currently not known. Base-call qualities are not available, and no considerably larger clone is one nucleotide away. These data come from a study of shared clonotypes between healthy human individuals (dated by TCRdb to 2020 to 2021). Background on the whole study: The cohort comprised a couple of women and three men aged 18 to 49 years. To estimate repertoire size and how much clonotype sharing occurs between individuals, the study deeply sequenced the blood TCR repertoires of a handful of healthy adults. For each donor, CD4 naive and CD4 memory were each given three plates, CD8 naive was given two plates, and CD8 memory was given one plate. Different laboratories and diverse techniques were used to prepare libraries and sequence TCR repertoires, to increase sequencing depth and limit assay-specific biases. Per donor, leukapheresis produced somewhere between about 0.8 and 9 billion PBMCs.

Overall study results and their limits: The small number of donors limited the genetic and exposure-history diversity represented. Even with the large sequencing depth, rarefaction of the sorted-subset datasets indicated that sequencing was incomplete. When four donors were compared, the shared fraction of clonotypes was about 5% for naive CD4, roughly 3.4% for naive CD8, 2.3% for memory CD4, and about 0.36% for memory CD8. Larger estimated clonotype richness was generally found for naive subsets than for memory subsets. Only blood was sampled, and tissue TCR repertoires likely differ from those in blood. Clonotypes shared by all four sorted-subset donors showed higher generation probabilities than non-shared clonotypes. Based on pairwise subsampling, the degree of clonotype sharing among donors was expected to be affected by sequencing depth.

In the germline V gene, CDR1 corresponds to SGHRS and CDR2 to YFSETQ. The junction shows trimming of 7 bases on V and 0 bases on J, plus 11 bases between the germline ends. Counted from cysteine to phenylalanine, this CDR3 has 13 amino acids. The read is trimmed to its CDR3 DNA, 39 bases read in frame from base 1. CD8 naive samples consisted of CD45RO-negative cells that were positively selected for CCR7, yielding a CD45RA+CCR7+ population without TemRA cells. The donors were healthy, HIV-negative adults with no recently reported acute infections or vaccinations. Every donor was a Caucasian adult residing in Nashville, Tennessee, USA. Blood was obtained by leukapheresis, after which PBMCs were separated by Ficoll-Histopaque density gradient centrifugation and cryopreserved in liquid nitrogen vapor phase. Purity and quantity of every magnetically sorted T cell population were checked by analytical flow cytometry. From each sorted fraction, genomic DNA was isolated and quantified by UV absorbance on a Nanodrop 2000c.

Using the deep immunoSEQ assay, TCR CDR3 regions were amplified from genomic DNA by multiplex PCR. Genomic DNA extracted from each cell subset was distributed evenly over all wells of several immunoSEQ 96-well plates, and each plate served as one replicate. For sorted subsets, each replicate PCR was loaded with about 0.2 ug genomic DNA, equivalent to 25,000 to 30,000 T cell genomes. The purified libraries were quantified using a Qubit 3.0 fluorometer, sized with a Bioanalyzer 2100, and then quantified again using the KAPA Library Quantification kit. Every immunoSEQ 96-well plate was sequenced on a dedicated single-read 150-cycle Illumina NextSeq 550 flow cell. As for the authors' bioinformatics: Because the immunoSEQ output held only junctional sequences and lacked quality scores, the filtering could not match the filtering applied to full-length reads. Sequences were annotated with PyIR, a Python wrapper for IgBLAST v1.9, and V/J genes and CDR3 were assigned using IMGT germline references. Reads were removed for weak V/J assignments (E-value above 1e-6), missing CDR3, stop codons, out-of-frame junctions, or ambiguous translated residues. V3J clonotypes were defined as sequences sharing an identical inferred V gene, J gene, and CDR3 amino acid sequence. To compute the percentage overlap between repertoires, the number of shared unique clonotypes was divided by the size of the smaller repertoire. Three approaches were used to assess repertoire richness: RTK rarefaction, the Chao1 estimator, and Recon v2.1 estimates of unobserved clonotypes. Generation probabilities were computed with OLGA for all TCRbeta clonotypes obtained by the gDNA method from several donors. This immuneACCESS table, as held by TCRdb, lists in-frame sequences with V and J called but not all clones. Of the missing ones, under half trace to an unresolved V gene in checked studies; the others have no known cause. That table supplies the V and J calls and clone size; D and trimming were determined from the DNA. Counted in this sample were about 2.1 million clones; around 93% of them appeared once. Approximately 1.7% of the sample lies in the top ten.

The chain is assembled from TRBV5-1 and TRBJ2-7; TRBD2 might be the D gene, on 6 matching bases. The sample taken for sequencing was naive CD8+ T cells from PBMCs. This specimen's cell subset or site label, per the study, means: CD45RA+CCR7+. The TCR comes from a man in his late teens or twenties in good health. Some clones in this sample may be carry-over from other donors' samples. The nucleotide sequence is given as TGCGCCAGCGGGCCCGGGAGCTCCTACGAGCAGTACTTC. Translated, it reads CASGPGSSYEQYF.